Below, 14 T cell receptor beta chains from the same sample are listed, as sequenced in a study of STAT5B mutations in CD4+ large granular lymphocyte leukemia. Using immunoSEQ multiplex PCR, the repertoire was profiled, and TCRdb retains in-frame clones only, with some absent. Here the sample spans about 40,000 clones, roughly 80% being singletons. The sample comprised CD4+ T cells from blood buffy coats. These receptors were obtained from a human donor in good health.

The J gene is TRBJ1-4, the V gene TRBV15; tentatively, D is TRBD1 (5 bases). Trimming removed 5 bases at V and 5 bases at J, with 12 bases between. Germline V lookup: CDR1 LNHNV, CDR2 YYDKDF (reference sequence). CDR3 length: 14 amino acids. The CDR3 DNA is TGTGCCACCAGCCTCCGAAGACAGAATGAAAAACTGTTTTTT. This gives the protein CATSLRRQNEKLFF.

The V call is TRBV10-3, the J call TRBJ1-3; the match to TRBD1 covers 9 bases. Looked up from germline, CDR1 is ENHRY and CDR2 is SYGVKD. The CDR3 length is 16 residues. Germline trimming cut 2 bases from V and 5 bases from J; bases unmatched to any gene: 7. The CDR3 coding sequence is TGTGCCATCAGTGAGAACTCGGGACAGGGAAGAAACACCATATATTTT. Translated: CAISENSGQGRNTIYF.

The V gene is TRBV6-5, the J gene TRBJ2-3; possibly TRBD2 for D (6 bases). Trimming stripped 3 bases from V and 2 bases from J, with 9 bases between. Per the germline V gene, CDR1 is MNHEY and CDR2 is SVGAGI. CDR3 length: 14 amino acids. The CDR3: CASSYSGPTDTQYF. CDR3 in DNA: TGTGCCAGCAGTTATAGCGGTCCCACAGATACGCAGTATTTT.

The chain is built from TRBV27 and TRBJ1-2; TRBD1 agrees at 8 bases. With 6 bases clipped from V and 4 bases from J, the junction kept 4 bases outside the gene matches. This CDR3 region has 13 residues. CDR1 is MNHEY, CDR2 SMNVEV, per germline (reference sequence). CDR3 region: CASSPDRGYGYTF. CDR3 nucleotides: TGTGCCAGCAGCCCCGACAGGGGCTATGGCTACACCTTC.

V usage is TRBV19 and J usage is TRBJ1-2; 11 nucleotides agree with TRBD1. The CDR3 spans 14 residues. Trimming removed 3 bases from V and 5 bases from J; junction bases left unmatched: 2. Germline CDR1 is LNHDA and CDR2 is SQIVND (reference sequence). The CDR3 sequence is CASSIGQGAYGYTF. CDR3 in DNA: TGTGCCAGTAGTATTGGACAGGGGGCATATGGCTACACCTTC.

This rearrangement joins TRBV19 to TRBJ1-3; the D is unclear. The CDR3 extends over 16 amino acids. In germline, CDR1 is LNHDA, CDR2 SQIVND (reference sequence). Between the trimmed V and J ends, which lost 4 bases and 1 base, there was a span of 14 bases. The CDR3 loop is CASSTTRTASGNTIYF. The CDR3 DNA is TGTGCCAGTAGTACCACCCGGACTGCTTCTGGAAACACCATATATTTT.

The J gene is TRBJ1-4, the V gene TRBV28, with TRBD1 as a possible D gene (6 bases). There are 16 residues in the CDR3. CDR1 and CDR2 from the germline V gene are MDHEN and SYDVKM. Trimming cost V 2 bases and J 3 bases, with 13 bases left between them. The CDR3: CASSLPGAMANEKLFF. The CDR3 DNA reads TGTGCCAGCAGTTTACCGGGGGCGATGGCTAATGAAAAACTGTTTTTT.

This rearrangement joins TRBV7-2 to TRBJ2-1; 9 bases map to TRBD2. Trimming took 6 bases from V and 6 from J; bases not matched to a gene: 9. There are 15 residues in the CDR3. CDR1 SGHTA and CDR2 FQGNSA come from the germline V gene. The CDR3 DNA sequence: TGTGCCAGCAGTAACCCTAGCGGGACCCTCAATGAGCAGTTCTTC. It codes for CASSNPSGTLNEQFF. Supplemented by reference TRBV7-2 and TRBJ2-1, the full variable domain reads GAGVSQSPSNKVTEKGKDVELRCDPISGHTALYWYRQSLGQGLEFLIYFQGNSAPDKSGLPSDRFSAERTGGSVSTLTIQRTQQEDSAVYLCASSNPSGTLNEQFFGPGTRLTVL.

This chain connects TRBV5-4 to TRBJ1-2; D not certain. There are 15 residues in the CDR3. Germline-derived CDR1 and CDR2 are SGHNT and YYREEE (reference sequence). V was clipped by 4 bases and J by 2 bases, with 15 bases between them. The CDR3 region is CASSPGPGENYGYTF. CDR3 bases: TGTGCCAGCAGCCCGGGTCCCGGAGAGAACTATGGCTACACCTTC.

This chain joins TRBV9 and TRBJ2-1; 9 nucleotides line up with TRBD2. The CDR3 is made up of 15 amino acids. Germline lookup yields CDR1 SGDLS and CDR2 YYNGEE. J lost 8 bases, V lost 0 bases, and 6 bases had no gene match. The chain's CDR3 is CASSVGVSGSDEQFF. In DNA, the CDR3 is TGTGCCAGCAGCGTAGGGGTTAGCGGGAGCGATGAGCAGTTCTTC. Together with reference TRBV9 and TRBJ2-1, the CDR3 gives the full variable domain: DSGVTQTPKHLITATGQRVTLRCSPRSGDLSVYWYQQSLDQGLQFLIQYYNGEERAKGNILERFSAQQFPDLHSELNLSSLELGDSALYFCASSVGVSGSDEQFFGPGTRLTVL.

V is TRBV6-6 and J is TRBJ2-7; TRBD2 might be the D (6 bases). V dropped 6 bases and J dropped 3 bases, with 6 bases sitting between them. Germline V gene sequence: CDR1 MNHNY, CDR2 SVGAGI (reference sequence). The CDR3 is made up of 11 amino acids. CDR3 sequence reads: CASRGGYEQYF. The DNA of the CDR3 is TGTGCCAGCAGGGGGGGCTACGAGCAGTACTTC.

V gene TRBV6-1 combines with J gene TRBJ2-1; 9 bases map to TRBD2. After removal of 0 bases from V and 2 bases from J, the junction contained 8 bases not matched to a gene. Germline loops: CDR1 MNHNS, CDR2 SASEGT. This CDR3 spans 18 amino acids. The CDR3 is CASSEAASLAGTYNEQFF. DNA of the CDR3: TGTGCCAGCAGTGAAGCGGCTTCGCTAGCGGGGACCTACAATGAGCAGTTCTTC.

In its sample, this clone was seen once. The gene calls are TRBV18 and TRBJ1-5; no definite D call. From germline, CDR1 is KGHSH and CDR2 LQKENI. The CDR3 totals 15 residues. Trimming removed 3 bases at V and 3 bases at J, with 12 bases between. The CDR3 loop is CASSPSQLPNQPQHF. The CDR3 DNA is TGTGCCAGCTCACCTTCACAGTTACCCAATCAGCCCCAGCATTTT. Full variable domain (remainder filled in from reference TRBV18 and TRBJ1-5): NAGVMQNPRHLVRRRGQEARLRCSPMKGHSHVYWYRQLPEEGLKFMVYLQKENIIDESGMPKERFSAEFPKEGPSILRIQQVVRGDSAAYFCASSPSQLPNQPQHFGDGTRLSIL.

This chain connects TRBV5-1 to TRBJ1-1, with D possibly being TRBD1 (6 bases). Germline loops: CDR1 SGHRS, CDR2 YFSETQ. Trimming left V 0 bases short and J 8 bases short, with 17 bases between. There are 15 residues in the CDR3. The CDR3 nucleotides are TGCGCCAGCAGCTTGGCACAGGGTCTATCGTCGGAAGCTTTCTTT. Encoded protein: CASSLAQGLSSEAFF.